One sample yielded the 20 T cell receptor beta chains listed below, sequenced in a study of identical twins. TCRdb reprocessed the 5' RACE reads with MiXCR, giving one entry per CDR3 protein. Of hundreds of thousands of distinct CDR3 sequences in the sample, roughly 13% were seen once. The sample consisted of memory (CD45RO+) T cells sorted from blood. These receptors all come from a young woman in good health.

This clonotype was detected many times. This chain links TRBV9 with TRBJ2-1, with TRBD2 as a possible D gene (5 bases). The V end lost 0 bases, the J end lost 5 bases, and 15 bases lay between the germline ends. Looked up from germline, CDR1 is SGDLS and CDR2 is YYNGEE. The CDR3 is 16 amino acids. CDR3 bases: TGTGCCAGCAGCGTAGAGCCGGCGGTCGGGAACAATGAGCAGTTCTTC. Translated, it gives CASSVEPAVGNNEQFF.

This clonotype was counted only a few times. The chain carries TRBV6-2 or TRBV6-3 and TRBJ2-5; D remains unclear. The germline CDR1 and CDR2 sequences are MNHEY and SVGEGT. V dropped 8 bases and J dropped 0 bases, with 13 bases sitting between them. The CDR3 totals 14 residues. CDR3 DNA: TGTGCCAGCCGAGCCCACCTGGACCAAGAGACCCAGTACTTC. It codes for CASRAHLDQETQYF.

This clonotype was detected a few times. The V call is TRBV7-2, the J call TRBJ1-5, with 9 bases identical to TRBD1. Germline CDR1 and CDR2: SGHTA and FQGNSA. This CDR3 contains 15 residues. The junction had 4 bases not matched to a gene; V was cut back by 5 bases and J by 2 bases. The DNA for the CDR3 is TGTGCCAGCAGCCAGTGGACAGGGGGCAATCAGCCCCAGCATTTT. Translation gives CASSQWTGGNQPQHF.

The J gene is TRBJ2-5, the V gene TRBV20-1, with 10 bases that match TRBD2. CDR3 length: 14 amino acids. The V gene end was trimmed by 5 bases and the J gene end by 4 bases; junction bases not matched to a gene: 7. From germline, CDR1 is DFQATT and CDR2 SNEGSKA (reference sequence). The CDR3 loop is CSAHASGGVETQYF. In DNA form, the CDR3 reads TGCAGTGCTCACGCTAGCGGGGGTGTAGAGACCCAGTACTTC.

The CDR3 loop reads CASSLDPRDKQFF. CDR3 bases: TGCGCCAGCAGCCTAGACCCCCGGGACAAGCAGTTCTTC. The V gene is TRBV4-3, the J gene TRBJ2-1; perhaps TRBD1 as D (6 bases). This CDR3 comprises 13 residues. Germline V gene sequence: CDR1 LGHNA, CDR2 YSLEER. The V end was cut by 4 bases, the J end by 11 bases, with 15 bases between.

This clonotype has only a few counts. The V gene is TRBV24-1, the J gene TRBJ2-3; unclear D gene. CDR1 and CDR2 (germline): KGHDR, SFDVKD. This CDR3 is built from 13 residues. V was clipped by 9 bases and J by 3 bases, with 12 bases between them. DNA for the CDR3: TGTGCCACCGCTAGGCCTGGAACAGATACGCAGTATTTT. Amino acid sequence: CATARPGTDTQYF.

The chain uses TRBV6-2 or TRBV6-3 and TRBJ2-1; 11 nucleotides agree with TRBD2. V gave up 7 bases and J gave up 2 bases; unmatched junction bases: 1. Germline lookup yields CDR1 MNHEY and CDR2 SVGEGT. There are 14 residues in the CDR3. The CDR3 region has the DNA TGTGCCAGCATGGGACTAGCGGCCTACAATGAGCAGTTCTTC. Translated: CASMGLAAYNEQFF.

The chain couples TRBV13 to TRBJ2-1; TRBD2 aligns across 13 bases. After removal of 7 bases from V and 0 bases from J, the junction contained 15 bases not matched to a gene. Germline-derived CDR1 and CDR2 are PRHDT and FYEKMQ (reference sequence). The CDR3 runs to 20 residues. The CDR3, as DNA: TGTGCCAGCACCCAGAGGGGACTAGCGGGACGGGGGGGCTCCTACAATGAGCAGTTCTTC. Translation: CASTQRGLAGRGGSYNEQFF. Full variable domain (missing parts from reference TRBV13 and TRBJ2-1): AAGVIQSPRHLIKEKRETATLKCYPIPRHDTVYWYQQGPGQDPQFLISFYEKMQSDKGSIPDRFSAQQFSDYHSELNMSSLELGDSALYFCASTQRGLAGRGGSYNEQFFGPGTRLTVL.

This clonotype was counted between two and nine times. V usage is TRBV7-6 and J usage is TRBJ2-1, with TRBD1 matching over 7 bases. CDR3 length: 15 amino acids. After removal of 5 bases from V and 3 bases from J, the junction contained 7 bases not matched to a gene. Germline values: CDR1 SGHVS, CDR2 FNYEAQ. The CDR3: CASSPQGVYYNEQFF. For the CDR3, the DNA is TGTGCCAGCAGCCCTCAGGGGGTCTACTACAATGAGCAGTTCTTC.

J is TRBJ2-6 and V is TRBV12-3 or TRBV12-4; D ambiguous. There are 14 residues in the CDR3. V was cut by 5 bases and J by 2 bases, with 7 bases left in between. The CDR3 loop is CASSVGTGANVLTF. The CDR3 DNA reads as TGTGCCAGCAGTGTGGGGACTGGGGCCAACGTCCTGACTTTC.

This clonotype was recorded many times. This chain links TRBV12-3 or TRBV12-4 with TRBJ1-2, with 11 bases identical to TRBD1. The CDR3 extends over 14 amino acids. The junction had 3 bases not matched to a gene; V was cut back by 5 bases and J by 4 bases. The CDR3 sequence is CASSPGQGAYGYTF. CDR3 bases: TGTGCCAGCAGTCCTGGACAGGGGGCCTATGGCTACACCTTC.

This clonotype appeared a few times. The CDR3 bases are TGCAGTGCTCTCTTAGTCGCAGATACGCAGTATTTT. This encodes CSALLVADTQYF. This rearrangement joins TRBV20-1 to TRBJ2-3; no firm D call. Trimming left V 5 bases short and J 4 bases short, with 10 bases between. CDR1 is DFQATT and CDR2 is SNEGSKA in the germline V gene (reference sequence). The CDR3 is 12 amino acids.

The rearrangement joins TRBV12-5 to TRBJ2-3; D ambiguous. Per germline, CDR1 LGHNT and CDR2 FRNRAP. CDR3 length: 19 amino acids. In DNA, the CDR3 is TGTGCCTGCAGTCTATCCATCTTTCACCCGGGTCGAGGCACAGATACGCAGTATTTT. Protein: CACSLSIFHPGRGTDTQYF.

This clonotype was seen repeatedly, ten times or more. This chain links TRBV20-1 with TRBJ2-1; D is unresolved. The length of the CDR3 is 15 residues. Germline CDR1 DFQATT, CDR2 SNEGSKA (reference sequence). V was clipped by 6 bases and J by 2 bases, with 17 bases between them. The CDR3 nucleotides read TGCAGTGCCACCCCCGAGAGCCTCCCCTACAATGAGCAGTTCTTC. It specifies CSATPESLPYNEQFF.

The DNA of the CDR3 is TGCGCCAGCAGCTTAACTAGCGGTGGACTGTACGAGCAGTACTTC. Its protein is CASSLTSGGLYEQYF. This chain uses TRBV5-1 with TRBJ2-7, with 8 bases identical to TRBD2. The CDR3 loop spans 15 amino acids. CDR1 is SGHRS and CDR2 is YFSETQ in the germline V gene. V was clipped by 2 bases and J by 4 bases; unmatched bases: 8.

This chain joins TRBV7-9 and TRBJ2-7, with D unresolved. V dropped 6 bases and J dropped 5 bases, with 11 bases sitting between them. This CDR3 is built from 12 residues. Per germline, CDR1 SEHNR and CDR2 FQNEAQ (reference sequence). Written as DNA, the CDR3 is TGTGCCAGCAGAGAACAAGGGCACGAGCAGTACTTC. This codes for CASREQGHEQYF.

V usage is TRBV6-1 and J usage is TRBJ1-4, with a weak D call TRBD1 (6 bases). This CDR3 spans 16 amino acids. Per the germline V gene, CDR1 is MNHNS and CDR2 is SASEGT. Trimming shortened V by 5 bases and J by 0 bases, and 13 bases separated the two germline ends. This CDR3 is CASSTGTLATNEKLFF. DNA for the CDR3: TGTGCCAGCAGTACAGGGACACTCGCAACTAATGAAAAACTGTTTTTT.

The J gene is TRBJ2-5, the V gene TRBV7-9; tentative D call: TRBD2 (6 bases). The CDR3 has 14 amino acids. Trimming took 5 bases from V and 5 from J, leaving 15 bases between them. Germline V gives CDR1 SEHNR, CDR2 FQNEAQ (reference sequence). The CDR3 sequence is CASSGPRAGETQYF. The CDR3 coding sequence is TGTGCCAGCAGCGGCCCCCGGGCGGGGGAGACCCAGTACTTC.

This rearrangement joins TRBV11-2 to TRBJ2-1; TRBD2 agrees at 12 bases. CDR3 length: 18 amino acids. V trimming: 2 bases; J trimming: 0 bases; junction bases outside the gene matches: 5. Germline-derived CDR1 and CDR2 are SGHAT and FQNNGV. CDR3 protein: CASSLLLAGGDSYNEQFF. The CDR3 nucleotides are TGTGCCAGCAGCTTATTACTAGCGGGAGGAGACTCCTACAATGAGCAGTTCTTC. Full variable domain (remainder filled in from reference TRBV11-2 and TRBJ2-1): EAGVAQSPRYKIIEKRQSVAFWCNPISGHATLYWYQQILGQGPKLLIQFQNNGVVDDSQLPKDRFSAERLKGVDSTLKIQPAKLEDSAVYLCASSLLLAGGDSYNEQFFGPGTRLTVL.

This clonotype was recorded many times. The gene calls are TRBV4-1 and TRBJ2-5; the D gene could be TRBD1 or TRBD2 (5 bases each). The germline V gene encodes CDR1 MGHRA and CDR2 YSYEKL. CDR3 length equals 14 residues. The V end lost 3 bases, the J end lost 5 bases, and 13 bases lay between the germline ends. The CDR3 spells CASSQGPPGETQYF. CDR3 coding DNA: TGCGCCAGCAGCCAGGGACCTCCTGGGGAGACCCAGTACTTC.